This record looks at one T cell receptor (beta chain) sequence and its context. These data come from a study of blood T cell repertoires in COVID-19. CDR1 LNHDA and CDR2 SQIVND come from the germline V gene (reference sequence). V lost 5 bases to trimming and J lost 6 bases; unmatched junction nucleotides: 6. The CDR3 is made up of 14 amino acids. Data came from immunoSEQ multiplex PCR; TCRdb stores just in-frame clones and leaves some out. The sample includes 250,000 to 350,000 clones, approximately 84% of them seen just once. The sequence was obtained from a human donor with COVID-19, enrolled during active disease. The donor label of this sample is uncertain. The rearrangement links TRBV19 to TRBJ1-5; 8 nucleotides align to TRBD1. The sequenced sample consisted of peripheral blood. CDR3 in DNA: TGTGCCAGTAGTGGCACAGGGGGGTTTCAGCCCCAGCATTTT. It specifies CASSGTGGFQPQHF.